This TCR beta chain was observed in a study of PD-L1 blockade in urothelial cancer. About the study: Researchers found blood samples held a median of approximately 150,000 T cells.

Regarding time point: pretreatment peripheral blood. Profiled with immunoSEQ multiplex PCR; TCRdb holds only in-frame clones, not every one. The repertoire holds about 51,000 clones, with 86% as singletons. Worth noting for this clone: What it binds is unknown.

The study's findings and limits: Lower pretreatment blood TCR clonality, under the median, predicted better survival, researchers reported.

Trimming left V 2 bases short and J 2 bases short, with 7 bases between. Germline V gene data show CDR1 as MNHEY and CDR2 as SVGAGI. The CDR3 loop spans 14 amino acids. The chain joins TRBV6-5 to TRBJ2-1, with TRBD2 as a possible D gene (5 bases). The sample consisted of PBMCs, taken around atezolizumab (anti-PD-L1) treatment. The TCR comes from a man between 60 and 75 years old with urothelial cancer. The CDR3 here is CASSYAGAYNEQFF. The CDR3 DNA sequence: TGTGCCAGCAGTTACGCCGGGGCCTACAATGAGCAGTTCTTC.